These T cell receptor beta chains were read from a single sample in a study of blood T cell repertoires in COVID-19. Some clones are missing from TCRdb's copy, which holds only in-frame ones; the method was immunoSEQ multiplex PCR. The sample includes 250,000 to 350,000 clones, approximately 88% of them seen just once. Sequencing input: peripheral blood. The receptor source for this set is a woman in her 30s who had recovered from COVID-19. Each CDR3 is given with its conserved first and last residue. Each record gives: V gene, D gene, clone size, J gene, CDR3 protein, CDR3 DNA. A D gene is named only where the DNA matches it firmly. The size entry is marked missing in some rows and otherwise reads once, few, many or a size class.

>TRBV29-1|-|-|TRBJ2-5
CSDRTGRGETQYF
TGCAGCGACCGGACAGGGAGGGGAGAGACCCAGTACTTC
>TRBV3-1/TRBV3-2|-|-|TRBJ2-3
CASSQGLPSSTDTQYF
TGTGCCAGCAGCCAAGGACTACCATCTAGCACAGATACGCAGTATTTT
>TRBV6-2/TRBV6-3|TRBD1|-|TRBJ1-6
CASSYSQGSNSPLHF
TGTGCCAGCAGTTACTCACAGGGGAGCAATTCACCCCTCCACTTT
>TRBV29-1|-|-|TRBJ1-2
CSVEDPANYGYTF
TGCAGCGTTGAAGATCCCGCTAACTATGGCTACACCTTC
>TRBV19|TRBD1|few|TRBJ1-5
CASSERTGLNQPQHF
TGTGCCAGTAGTGAAAGGACAGGTTTGAATCAGCCCCAGCATTTT
>TRBV28|-|-|TRBJ1-2
CASSPPAYGYTF
TGTGCCAGCAGCCCCCCTGCGTATGGCTACACCTTC
>TRBV6-5|TRBD1|-|TRBJ1-6
CASKRQGSSPLHF
TGTGCCAGCAAAAGACAGGGTTCCTCACCCCTCCACTTT
>TRBV7-7|TRBD1|-|TRBJ2-2
CASRSGTGRAGELFF
TGTGCCAGCAGGTCCGGGACAGGGAGGGCCGGGGAGCTGTTTTTT
>TRBV4-1|TRBD1|-|TRBJ2-1
CASSQDPTGGDEQFF
TGCGCCAGCAGCCAAGACCCGACAGGGGGGGATGAGCAGTTCTTC
>TRBV19|-|-|TRBJ1-2
CASSIVVRQTYGYTF
TGTGCCAGTAGTATAGTTGTACGACAGACCTATGGCTACACCTTC
>TRBV7-9|TRBD1|-|TRBJ1-4
CASSLDRGNEKLFF
TGTGCCAGCAGCCTCGACAGGGGGAATGAAAAACTGTTTTTT